The following is a TCR beta chain sequence with its context. Its antigen specificity is not known. It has no much larger one-base neighbor in the sample; base qualities were not kept. These data come from a study of blood T cell repertoires in COVID-19 (dated by TCRdb to 2018 to 2020). The study in broad terms: Collaborator samples came from the United States, Italy and Spain and covered acute and convalescent phases of COVID-19. The prospective study material was composed of cDNA or gDNA derived from T cells, B-cell-depleted T cells, or PBMCs. The dataset comprised deeply sampled blood TCRbeta repertoires from subjects exposed to, actively infected with, or recovered from COVID-19. The repertoires were made available in a free public database intended to serve as a resource for research on the immune response to SARS-CoV-2. Samples came from the ongoing ImmuneRACE study (first 160 participants) plus 1,254 subjects from 6 global collaborators. A de-identified subject ID, COVID-19 status, age in years and sex were almost always included in the sample metadata. Where available, HLA class I and class II types were taken from metadata supplied by the sample provider and were not determined by assay-based typing. Points the paper makes about the study in general: How much clinical and demographic metadata was included differed by source and by participant, and the metadata was provided uncurated.

CDR1 is given as MDHEN and CDR2 as SYDVKM, both from the germline V gene. There are 13 amino acids in the CDR3, from cysteine to phenylalanine inclusive. Only the CDR3 region is kept as DNA, spanning 39 bases read in frame from base 1. V lost 7 bases and J lost 11 bases; the stretch between them is 20 bases long. Another Seattle source contributed samples from volunteer blood donors who had recovered from COVID-19. The collaborating institutions used their own protocols to collect whole blood in K2EDTA tubes. For TCRbeta analysis, collaborators shipped samples in one of three forms: frozen whole blood, isolated PBMCs, or DNA extracted from either of those sample types. TCRbeta CDR3 regions were amplified from genomic DNA using the immunoSEQ Assay, a bias-controlled multiplex PCR. In the authors' own workflow: Nucleated cell counts per sample were estimated from amplification of reference gene primers within the assay. To quantify the absolute abundance of each unique TCRbeta CDR3 rearrangement, sequence reads were collapsed and filtered. For each sample, productive Simpson clonality was calculated as the square root of Simpson's diversity index over productive rearrangements. The immuneACCESS repertoire file appears here via TCRdb, limited to in-frame rearrangements. These files lack a portion of the clones; in checked studies, under half of the deficit traces to unresolved V genes, and the cause of the others is not known. V and J calls plus clone size are reproduced from that table; the DNA served to infer D and trimming. This sample comprises some 240,000 clones, 75% to 90% of them detected only once. The ten most abundant clones make up roughly 6.5% of the sample.

The sequence is built from TRBV28 and TRBJ1-1; perhaps TRBD1 is the D gene, with 6 bases matching. The TCR was taken from a man between 60 and 70 years old who had recovered from COVID-19. The specimen was peripheral blood. The DNA sequence follows: TGTGCCAGCATTCCCCCCCCAGGGGTGCGGGCTTTCTTT. Its protein is CASIPPPGVRAFF.